This T cell receptor gamma chain is from a study of gamma delta lymphoproliferative disorders and STAT genes. Across the study: At least 50 ng of genomic DNA went into each LymphoTrack Dx TCRG Assay library. The EuroClonality-NGS protocol was used to prepare delta libraries.

PBMCs from patients and controls supplied the genomic DNA for sequencing. This clone is classed as medium-sized. Its antigen is currently unknown. Findings of the study overall: Control T cells likely spanned varied maturation stages, whereas leukemic cells were skewed toward terminal effectors. Gamma repertoires grouped patients separately from controls; delta repertoires showed no separation.

The junction had 5 bases not matched to a gene; V was cut back by 2 bases and J by 1 base. Germline V gene data show CDR1 as EGSTGY and CDR2 as YDSYTSSV. The CDR3 covers 14 residues. TCRdb fed the multiplex PCR reads to CATT. This table has about 2,500 gamma-chain clones, 10% appearing once. The rearrangement uses TRGV4 and TRGJ1 or TRGJ2. Because TCRdb records no J gene, it was assigned here through a match of the DNA to germline. The specimen was blood. The clonotype originates from a human donor in good health. The CDR3 DNA follows: TGTGCCACCTGGGATGCGTTCAATTATTATAAGAAACTCTTT. Residues: CATWDAFNYYKKLF.